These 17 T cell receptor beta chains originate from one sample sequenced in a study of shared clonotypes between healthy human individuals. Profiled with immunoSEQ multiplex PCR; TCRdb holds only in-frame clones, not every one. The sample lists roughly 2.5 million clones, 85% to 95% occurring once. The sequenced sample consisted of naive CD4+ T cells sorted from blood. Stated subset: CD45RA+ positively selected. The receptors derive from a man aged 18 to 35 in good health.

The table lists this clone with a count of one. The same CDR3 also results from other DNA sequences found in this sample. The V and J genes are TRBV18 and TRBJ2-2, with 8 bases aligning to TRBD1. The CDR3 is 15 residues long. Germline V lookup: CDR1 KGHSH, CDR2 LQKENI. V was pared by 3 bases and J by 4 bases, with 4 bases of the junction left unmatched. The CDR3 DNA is TGTGCCAGCTCACCCCAGGGGGCGAGCACCGGGGAGCTGTTTTTT. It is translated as CASSPQGASTGELFF.

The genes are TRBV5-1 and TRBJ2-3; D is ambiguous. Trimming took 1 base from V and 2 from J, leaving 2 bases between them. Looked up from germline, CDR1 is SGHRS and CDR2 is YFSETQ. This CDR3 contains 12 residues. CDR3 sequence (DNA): TGCGCCAGCAGCTTGTACACAGATACGCAGTATTTT. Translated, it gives CASSLYTDTQYF.

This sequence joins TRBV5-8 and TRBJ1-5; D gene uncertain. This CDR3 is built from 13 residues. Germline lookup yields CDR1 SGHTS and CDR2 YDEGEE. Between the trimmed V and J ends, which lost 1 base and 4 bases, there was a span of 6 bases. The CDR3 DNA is TGTGCCAGCAGCTTGATCCTTAATCAGCCCCAGCATTTT. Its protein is CASSLILNQPQHF.

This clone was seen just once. The CDR3 loop reads CASSYSHMANYGYTF. In DNA, the CDR3 is TGTGCCAGCAGTTACTCTCATATGGCTAACTATGGCTACACCTTC. The V call is TRBV6-6, the J call TRBJ1-2; D is ambiguous. V lost 0 bases to trimming and J lost 0 bases, with 8 bases between them. Germline CDR1 and CDR2: MNHNY and SVGAGI (reference sequence). The CDR3 runs 15 residues.

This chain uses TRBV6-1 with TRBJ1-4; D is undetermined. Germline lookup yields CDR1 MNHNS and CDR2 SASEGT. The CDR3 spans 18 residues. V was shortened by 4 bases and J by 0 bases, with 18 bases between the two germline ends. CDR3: CASSAESRLITTNEKLFF. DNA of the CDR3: TGTGCCAGCAGTGCCGAATCCAGACTAATAACAACTAATGAAAAACTGTTTTTT.

The CDR3: CASNLWGTGLTDTQYF. DNA of the CDR3: TGTGCCAGCAACCTTTGGGGGACCGGACTCACAGATACGCAGTATTTT. The chain has TRBV2 and TRBJ2-3; either TRBD1 or TRBD2 may fit D (5 bases each). V lost 7 bases and J lost 2, with 19 bases in between. The CDR3 length is 16 residues. Looked up from germline, CDR1 is SNHLY and CDR2 is FYNNEI.

CDR3 nucleotide sequence: TGTGCCAGCAGCCACATCCCAGGGGGGGAGACCCAGTACTTC. It yields the protein CASSHIPGGETQYF. This sequence joins TRBV11-2 and TRBJ2-5; D perhaps matches TRBD1 (7 bases). V shed 5 bases and J shed 5 bases, with 15 bases lying between them. CDR1 SGHAT and CDR2 FQNNGV come from the germline V gene. This CDR3 region has 14 residues.

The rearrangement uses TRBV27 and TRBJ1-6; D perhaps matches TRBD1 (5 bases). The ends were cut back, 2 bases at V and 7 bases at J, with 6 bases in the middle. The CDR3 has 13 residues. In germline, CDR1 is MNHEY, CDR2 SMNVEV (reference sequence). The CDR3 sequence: CASSLGTNSPLHF. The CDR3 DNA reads TGTGCCAGCAGTTTAGGGACCAATTCACCCCTCCACTTT.

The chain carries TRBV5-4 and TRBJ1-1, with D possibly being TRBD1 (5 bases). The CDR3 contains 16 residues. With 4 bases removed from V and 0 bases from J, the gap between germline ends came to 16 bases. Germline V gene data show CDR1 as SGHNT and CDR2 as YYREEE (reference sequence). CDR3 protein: CASSPEAGPMNTEAFF. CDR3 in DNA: TGTGCCAGCAGCCCGGAGGCAGGGCCTATGAACACTGAAGCTTTCTTT. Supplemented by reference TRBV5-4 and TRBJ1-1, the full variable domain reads ETGVTQSPTHLIKTRGQQVTLRCSSQSGHNTVSWYQQALGQGPQFIFQYYREEENGRGNFPPRFSGLQFPNYSSELNVNALELDDSALYLCASSPEAGPMNTEAFFGQGTRLTVV.

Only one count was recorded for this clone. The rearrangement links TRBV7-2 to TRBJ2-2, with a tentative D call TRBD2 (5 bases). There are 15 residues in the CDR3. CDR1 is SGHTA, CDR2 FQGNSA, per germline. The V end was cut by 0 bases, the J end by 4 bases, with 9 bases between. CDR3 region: CASSLASAGTGELFF. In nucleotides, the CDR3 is TGTGCCAGCAGCTTAGCGTCGGCGGGCACCGGGGAGCTGTTTTTT. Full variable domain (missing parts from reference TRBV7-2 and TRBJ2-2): GAGVSQSPSNKVTEKGKDVELRCDPISGHTALYWYRQSLGQGLEFLIYFQGNSAPDKSGLPSDRFSAERTGGSVSTLTIQRTQQEDSAVYLCASSLASAGTGELFFGEGSRLTVL.

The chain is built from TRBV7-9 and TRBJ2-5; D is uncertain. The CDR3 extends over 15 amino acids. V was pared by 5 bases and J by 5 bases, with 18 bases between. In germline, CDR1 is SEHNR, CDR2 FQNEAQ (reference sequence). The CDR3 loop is CASSEPSLGKETQYF. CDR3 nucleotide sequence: TGTGCCAGCAGCGAGCCCTCGCTGGGGAAGGAGACCCAGTACTTC.

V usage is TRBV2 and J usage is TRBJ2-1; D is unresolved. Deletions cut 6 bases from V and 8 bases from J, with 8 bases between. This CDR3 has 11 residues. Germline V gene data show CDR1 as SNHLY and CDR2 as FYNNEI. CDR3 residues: CASRPLDEQFF. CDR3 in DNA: TGTGCCAGCAGGCCCCTCGATGAGCAGTTCTTC.

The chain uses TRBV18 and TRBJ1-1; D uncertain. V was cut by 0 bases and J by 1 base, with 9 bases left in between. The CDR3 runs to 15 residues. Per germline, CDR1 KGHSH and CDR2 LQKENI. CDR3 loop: CASSPPLASNTEAFF. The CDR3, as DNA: TGTGCCAGCTCACCACCGTTGGCATCGAACACTGAAGCTTTCTTT.

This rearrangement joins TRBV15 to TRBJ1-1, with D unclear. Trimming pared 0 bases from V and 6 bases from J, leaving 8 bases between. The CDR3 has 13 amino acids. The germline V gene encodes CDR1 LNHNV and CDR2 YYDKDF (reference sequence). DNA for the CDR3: TGTGCCACCAGCAGAGATTTTCGGCCTGAAGCTTTCTTT. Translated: CATSRDFRPEAFF.

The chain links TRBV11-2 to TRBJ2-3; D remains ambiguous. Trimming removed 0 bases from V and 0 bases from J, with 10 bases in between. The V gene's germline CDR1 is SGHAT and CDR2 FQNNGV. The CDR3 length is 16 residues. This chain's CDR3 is CASSLDLATSTDTQYF. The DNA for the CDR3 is TGTGCCAGCAGCTTAGATCTGGCAACTAGCACAGATACGCAGTATTTT.

CDR3 sequence: CASIRQGIYGYTF. CDR3 DNA: TGTGCCAGCATTAGACAGGGGATCTATGGCTACACCTTC. This chain joins TRBV6-1 and TRBJ1-2; TRBD1 agrees at 8 bases. With 7 bases clipped from V and 4 bases from J, the junction kept 5 bases outside the gene matches. The germline V gene has CDR1 MNHNS and CDR2 SASEGT. The CDR3 extends over 13 amino acids.

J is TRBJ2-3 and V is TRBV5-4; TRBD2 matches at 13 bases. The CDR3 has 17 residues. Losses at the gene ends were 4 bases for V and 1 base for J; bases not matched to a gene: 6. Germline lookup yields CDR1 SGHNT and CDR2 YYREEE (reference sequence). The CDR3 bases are TGTGCCAGCAGCCCTCACGGGACTAGCGGGGGCACAGATACGCAGTATTTT. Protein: CASSPHGTSGGTDTQYF.